This passage covers 32 T cell receptor beta chains from one sample sequenced in a study of cytomegalovirus exposure and HLA in healthy donors. Primers: 60 Vbeta forward and 13 Jbeta reverse. Profiling relied on immunoSEQ multiplex PCR, and the TCRdb table lists in-frame clones only, not all of them. The table lists about 190,000 clones, 87% of them singletons. Sequencing was done on a sample of PBMCs. The receptors shown here come from a man aged 25 to 40 in good health and CMV-seronegative.

The chain recombines TRBV4-1 with TRBJ2-3, with D unresolved. The germline CDR1 and CDR2 sequences are MGHRA and YSYEKL. V was shortened by 1 base and J by 0 bases, with 5 bases between the two germline ends. The CDR3 consists of 14 residues. The CDR3 spells CASSQGRSTDTQYF. The CDR3 nucleotides read TGCGCCAGCAGCCAAGGCAGGAGCACAGATACGCAGTATTTT.

The J gene is TRBJ2-7, the V gene TRBV11-2; perhaps TRBD1 as D (5 bases). Germline V CDR1 and CDR2: SGHAT, FQNNGV. V was cut by 5 bases and J by 2 bases, with 7 bases left in between. The CDR3 totals 12 residues. As DNA, the CDR3 is TGTGCCAGCAGCATCAGGGCCTACGAGCAGTACTTC. Encoded protein: CASSIRAYEQYF.

V and J are TRBV14 and TRBJ2-3; weak D call: TRBD2 (7 bases). This CDR3 is built from 17 residues. Germline V CDR1 and CDR2: SGHDN, FVKESK. V was trimmed by 3 bases and J by 2 bases, leaving 18 bases between them. The CDR3 DNA sequence: TGTGCCAGCAGCCATCTCCGGGGCGCGGGGGCCACAGATACGCAGTATTTT. Its protein product is CASSHLRGAGATDTQYF.

This clone showed up just once. The gene calls are TRBV6-6 and TRBJ1-4; 7 bases match TRBD1. The junction had 2 bases not matched to a gene; V was cut back by 2 bases and J by 5 bases. Germline CDR1 MNHNY, CDR2 SVGAGI (reference sequence). CDR3 size: 14 residues. CDR3 residues: CASSYDRVNEKLFF. The CDR3 DNA reads TGTGCCAGCAGTTACGACAGGGTGAATGAAAAACTGTTTTTT.

The gene calls are TRBV6-5 and TRBJ2-2; 9 bases agree with TRBD1. The trim removed 2 bases at V and 5 bases at J, leaving 6 bases unmatched. The germline V gene has CDR1 MNHEY and CDR2 SVGAGI. This CDR3 region has 16 residues. In nucleotides, the CDR3 is TGTGCCAGCAGTTACGTGGGACAGGGAAAGACCGGGGAGCTGTTTTTT. Encoded protein: CASSYVGQGKTGELFF.

The chain employs TRBV13 and TRBJ2-3; TRBD1 matches at 8 bases. Germline V gene lookup returns CDR1 PRHDT and CDR2 FYEKMQ (reference sequence). The CDR3 length is 15 residues. J was trimmed by 5 bases and V by 4 bases; bases with no gene match: 8. The CDR3 coding sequence is TGTGCCAGCAGCTACGGGACAGGCTCGGTAGATACGCAGTATTTT. This gives the protein CASSYGTGSVDTQYF.

The rearrangement uses TRBV5-1 and TRBJ2-1; perhaps TRBD2 as D (6 bases). CDR1 is SGHRS, CDR2 YFSETQ, per germline. This CDR3 is built from 13 residues. V was pared by 5 bases and J by 8 bases, with 14 bases between. The CDR3 bases are TGCGCCAGCAGGGGGACTTCGGTCGATGAGCAGTTCTTC. Its protein is CASRGTSVDEQFF.

The chain recombines TRBV5-1 with TRBJ2-3; the D gene is possibly TRBD2 (6 bases). This CDR3 is 16 amino acids long. Germline values: CDR1 SGHRS, CDR2 YFSETQ. The V end lost 4 bases, the J end lost 2 bases, and 17 bases lay between the germline ends. Here the CDR3 DNA reads TGCGCCAGCAGCACCTACGGGGGAACCAACACAGATACGCAGTATTTT. Protein: CASSTYGGTNTDTQYF. Combining the CDR3 with reference TRBV5-1 and TRBJ2-3 gives the whole variable domain KAGVTQTPRYLIKTRGQQVTLSCSPISGHRSVSWYQQTPGQGLQFLFEYFSETQRNKGNFPGRFSGRQFSNSRSEMNVSTLELGDSALYLCASSTYGGTNTDTQYFGPGTRLTVL.

The rearrangement uses TRBV7-2 and TRBJ2-7, with D perhaps TRBD1 (6 bases). This CDR3 region has 14 residues. The V end lost 2 bases, the J end lost 2 bases, and 10 bases lay between the germline ends. The V gene's germline CDR1 is SGHTA and CDR2 FQGNSA. The CDR3 sequence is CASSLFQGTYEQYF. The CDR3 nucleotides read TGTGCCAGCAGCTTATTTCAGGGGACCTACGAGCAGTACTTC.

The chain carries TRBV29-1 and TRBJ2-3; D uncertain. With 4 bases removed from V and 0 bases from J, the gap between germline ends came to 5 bases. Germline V gene sequence: CDR1 SQVTM, CDR2 ANQGSEA. The CDR3 is made up of 12 amino acids. The CDR3, as DNA: TGCAGCGTTGGACAAAGCACAGATACGCAGTATTTT. It yields the protein CSVGQSTDTQYF.

The chain has TRBV5-6 and TRBJ1-2, with D possibly being TRBD1 (5 bases). V lost 5 bases to trimming and J lost 4 bases, with 12 bases between them. The CDR3 has 13 residues. Germline V CDR1 and CDR2: SGHDT, YYEEEE. The CDR3 protein is CASRSDILYGYTF. In DNA form, the CDR3 reads TGTGCCAGCAGATCGGACATCCTCTATGGCTACACCTTC.

This rearrangement joins TRBV15 to TRBJ1-2; 10 nucleotides match TRBD1. Germline loops: CDR1 LNHNV, CDR2 YYDKDF (reference sequence). Unmatched junction bases numbered 11, after V lost 3 bases and J lost 7 bases. CDR3 length: 16 amino acids. Here the CDR3 reads CATSSSRQGAIGGYTF. DNA of the CDR3: TGTGCCACCAGCAGCTCCAGACAGGGGGCTATCGGTGGCTACACCTTC. The variable domain in full, completed from reference TRBV15 and TRBJ1-2, reads DAMVIQNPRYQVTQFGKPVTLSCSQTLNHNVMYWYQQKSSQAPKLLFHYYDKDFNNEADTPDNFQSRRPNTSFCFLDIRSPGLGDTAMYLCATSSSRQGAIGGYTFGSGTRLTVV.

This chain uses TRBV28 with TRBJ2-7, with 8 bases lining up with TRBD1. V was pared by 7 bases and J by 0 bases, with 11 bases of the junction left unmatched. Germline V CDR1 and CDR2: MDHEN, SYDVKM. CDR3 length: 16 amino acids. The CDR3 reads CASITYRDRSSYEQYF. The CDR3 DNA reads TGTGCCAGCATTACCTACCGGGACAGGAGCTCCTACGAGCAGTACTTC.

The chain is built from TRBV28 and TRBJ1-4, with a tentative D call TRBD1 (5 bases). With 3 bases removed from V and 8 bases from J, the gap between germline ends came to 13 bases. The germline V gene has CDR1 MDHEN and CDR2 SYDVKM. This CDR3 spans 14 amino acids. CDR3 DNA: TGTGCCAGCAGTTTGGGGCGCAGTGAGGAAAAACTGTTTTTT. Translated: CASSLGRSEEKLFF.

The chain carries TRBV29-1 and TRBJ2-5, with a tentative D call TRBD2 (5 bases). Near its end, the DNA agrees better with TRBJ2-7, so the J call may be wrong. CDR3 length equals 11 residues. The germline V gene encodes CDR1 SQVTM and CDR2 ANQGSEA. CDR3 loop: CSVGPGNEQYF. In DNA form, the CDR3 reads TGCAGCGTTGGGCCGGGAAACGAGCAGTACTTC.

The chain has TRBV28 and TRBJ1-1, with TRBD1 identical over 9 bases. This CDR3 contains 14 residues. The germline V gene encodes CDR1 MDHEN and CDR2 SYDVKM. The trim removed 5 bases at V and 6 bases at J, leaving 7 bases unmatched. The DNA of the CDR3 is TGTGCCAGCAGTCTGCTACAGGGGGCCGCTGAAGCTTTCTTT. Translated: CASSLLQGAAEAFF.

The gene calls are TRBV11-3 and TRBJ2-1, with TRBD1 identical over 7 bases. Trimming removed 5 bases from V and 6 bases from J; junction bases left unmatched: 1. The germline CDR1 and CDR2 sequences are SGHNT and YENEEA. The CDR3 sequence is 12 residues long. This CDR3 reads CASSPGGNEQFF. The CDR3, as DNA: TGTGCCAGCAGCCCAGGGGGCAATGAGCAGTTCTTC. Drawing the rest from reference TRBV11-3 and TRBJ2-1, the complete variable domain is EAGVVQSPRYKIIEKKQPVAFWCNPISGHNTLYWYLQNLGQGPELLIRYENEEAVDDSQLPKDRFSAERLKGVDSTLKIQPAELGDSAVYLCASSPGGNEQFFGPGTRLTVL.

The gene calls are TRBV5-1 and TRBJ2-6, with a possible D match to TRBD1 (5 bases). The ends were cut back, 4 bases at V and 0 bases at J, with 17 bases in the middle. CDR1 and CDR2 (germline): SGHRS, YFSETQ. This CDR3 comprises 18 residues. The CDR3, as DNA: TGCGCCAGCAGCGGGGCAGGCAGGGATATCTCTGGGGCCAACGTCCTGACTTTC. Protein sequence: CASSGAGRDISGANVLTF.

The chain links TRBV27 to TRBJ1-4, with D possibly matching TRBD1 (6 bases). Trimming shortened V by 5 bases and J by 5 bases, and 15 bases separated the two germline ends. The germline V gene encodes CDR1 MNHEY and CDR2 SMNVEV (reference sequence). CDR3 size: 15 residues. Here the CDR3 reads CASSAPKTGNEKLFF. CDR3 bases: TGTGCCAGCAGTGCCCCCAAGACAGGCAATGAAAAACTGTTTTTT.

V and J are TRBV4-2 and TRBJ2-3; D may be TRBD2 (6 bases). This CDR3 comprises 16 residues. The V gene lost 0 bases and the J gene lost 2 bases, with 12 bases spanning the gap. From germline, CDR1 is LGHNA and CDR2 YNFKEQ. The CDR3 is CASSQEEGGNTDTQYF. In nucleotides, the CDR3 is TGTGCCAGCAGCCAAGAAGAAGGCGGGAACACAGATACGCAGTATTTT.

This chain connects TRBV20-1 to TRBJ1-2; 8 bases align to TRBD1. This CDR3 comprises 11 residues. J was trimmed by 6 bases and V by 5 bases; bases with no gene match: 2. Germline-derived CDR1 and CDR2 are DFQATT and SNEGSKA (reference sequence). The CDR3 sequence: CSAWDRHGYTF. In DNA form, the CDR3 reads TGCAGTGCTTGGGACAGGCATGGCTACACCTTC.

CDR3 amino acids: CASSYQPGQGFGNTIYF. The CDR3 DNA reads TGTGCCAGCAGCTACCAACCGGGACAGGGTTTCGGAAACACCATATATTTT. This chain joins TRBV5-4 and TRBJ1-3, with 9 positions matching TRBD1. With V trimmed by 3 bases and J by 4 bases, 11 bases remained unmatched. The germline V gene encodes CDR1 SGHNT and CDR2 YYREEE (reference sequence). This CDR3 comprises 17 residues.

The J gene is TRBJ1-2, the V gene TRBV6-1; 9 bases match TRBD1. The junction had 7 bases not matched to a gene; V was cut back by 5 bases and J by 6 bases. This CDR3 spans 14 amino acids. CDR1 is MNHNS, CDR2 SASEGT, per germline. The CDR3, as DNA: TGTGCCAGCAGTCGCACAGGGGGCGCGGATGGCTACACCTTC. As protein: CASSRTGGADGYTF.

The chain couples TRBV5-1 to TRBJ2-7; perhaps TRBD2 as D (6 bases). V was shortened by 7 bases and J by 3 bases, with 11 bases between the two germline ends. Germline assignment: CDR1 SGHRS and CDR2 YFSETQ. This CDR3 has 12 residues. The CDR3 spells CASSGTFYEQYF. CDR3 nucleotides: TGCGCCAGCTCCGGGACTTTCTACGAGCAGTACTTC.

This clone has only a few counts. The rearrangement uses TRBV18 and TRBJ1-1, with D tentatively TRBD1 (6 bases). Germline-derived CDR1 and CDR2 are KGHSH and LQKENI. This CDR3 region has 15 residues. V was trimmed by 0 bases and J by 3 bases, leaving 11 bases between them. As DNA, the CDR3 is TGTGCCAGCTCACCACCCCGACAGGCGGACACTGAAGCTTTCTTT. This codes for CASSPPRQADTEAFF.

The gene calls are TRBV19 and TRBJ1-2; 8 bases line up with TRBD1. With 5 bases clipped from V and 4 bases from J, the junction kept 9 bases outside the gene matches. The germline V gene has CDR1 LNHDA and CDR2 SQIVND (reference sequence). CDR3 length equals 15 residues. The CDR3 loop reads CASSERTGLTYGYTF. CDR3 DNA: TGTGCCAGTAGTGAGCGGACAGGGCTTACCTATGGCTACACCTTC.

The chain combines TRBV6-6 with TRBJ2-5, with 8 bases matching TRBD2. CDR1 and CDR2 from the germline V gene are MNHNY and SVGAGI (reference sequence). This CDR3 has 16 residues. Unmatched junction bases numbered 13, after V lost 6 bases and J lost 4 bases. Written as DNA, the CDR3 is TGTGCCAGCAGCCCTCGGGGAGCGGGAGTGATAGAGACCCAGTACTTC. It encodes CASSPRGAGVIETQYF.

The chain uses TRBV5-4 and TRBJ1-1, with TRBD1 as a possible D gene (6 bases). The CDR3 extends over 12 amino acids. V gave up 2 bases and J gave up 7 bases, with 9 bases separating them. In germline, CDR1 is SGHNT, CDR2 YYREEE (reference sequence). The CDR3, as DNA: TGTGCCAGCAGCTTCGGCAGGGGTGAAGCTTTCTTT. It is translated as CASSFGRGEAFF.

The genes are TRBV28 and TRBJ2-7, with 8 positions matching TRBD1. The CDR3 consists of 14 residues. The germline V gene has CDR1 MDHEN and CDR2 SYDVKM. Germline trimming cut 10 bases from V and 3 bases from J; bases unmatched to any gene: 11. CDR3 region: CATVDRGSSYEQYF. The DNA of the CDR3 is TGTGCCACCGTAGACAGGGGAAGTAGCTACGAGCAGTACTTC.

This chain connects TRBV4-1 to TRBJ1-2; D remains ambiguous. CDR1 and CDR2 from the germline V gene are MGHRA and YSYEKL. This CDR3 spans 15 amino acids. V lost 4 bases and J lost 0, with 12 bases in between. In nucleotides, the CDR3 is TGCGCCAGCAGCCTCTCCTACCCGACTAACTATGGCTACACCTTC. Residues: CASSLSYPTNYGYTF.

The V and J genes are TRBV28 and TRBJ2-7; TRBD1 might be the D (7 bases). Germline assignment: CDR1 MDHEN and CDR2 SYDVKM. This CDR3 contains 15 residues. Trimming cost V 6 bases and J 4 bases, with 19 bases left between them. Here the CDR3 DNA reads TGTGCCAGCAGGGGGGGAGGAGGGGGCCTATACGAGCAGTACTTC. Protein sequence: CASRGGGGGLYEQYF.

The chain combines TRBV23-1 with TRBJ1-2, with 8 bases that match TRBD1. TRBV23-1 is marked as an open reading frame, function uncertain. The CDR3 extends over 14 amino acids. With 5 bases clipped from V and 7 bases from J, the junction kept 9 bases outside the gene matches. This CDR3 reads CASSKQGESSGYTF. Written as DNA, the CDR3 is TGCGCCAGCAGTAAACAGGGGGAAAGTAGTGGCTACACCTTC.